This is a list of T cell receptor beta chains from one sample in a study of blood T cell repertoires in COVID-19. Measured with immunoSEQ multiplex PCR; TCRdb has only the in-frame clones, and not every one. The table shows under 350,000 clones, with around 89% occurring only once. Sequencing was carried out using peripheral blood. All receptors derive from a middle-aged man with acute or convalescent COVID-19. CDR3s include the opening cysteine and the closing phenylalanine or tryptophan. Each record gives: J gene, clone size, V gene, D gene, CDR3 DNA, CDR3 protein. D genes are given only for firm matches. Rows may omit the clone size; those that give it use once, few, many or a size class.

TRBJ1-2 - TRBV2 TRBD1 TGTGCCAGCAGAGCCGGGACAGGGACATATTATGGCTACACCTTC CASRAGTGTYYGYTF
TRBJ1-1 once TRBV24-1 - TGTGCCACCAGTGATTTGGGCCGATGGAGGTACAATGGTGAAGCTTTCTTT CATSDLGRWRYNGEAFF
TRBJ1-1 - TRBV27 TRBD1 TGTGCCAGCAGTCGTACAGGGGGCGAAAAAGCTTTCTTT CASSRTGGEKAFF
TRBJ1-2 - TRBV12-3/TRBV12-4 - TGTGCCAGCAGTAGACAGTTCGGCGGCTACACCTTC CASSRQFGGYTF
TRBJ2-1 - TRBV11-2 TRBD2 TGTGCCAGCAGCTTAGACCCGGGGGGGCCATACAATGAGCAGTTCTTC CASSLDPGGPYNEQFF
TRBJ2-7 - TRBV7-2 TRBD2 TGTGCCAGCAGCTCCAATTGGGCGGGGGGCTACGAGCAGTACTTC CASSSNWAGGYEQYF
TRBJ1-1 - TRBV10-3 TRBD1 TGTGCCATCAGTGAGTATGGACAGGGGACTGAAGCTTTCTTT CAISEYGQGTEAFF
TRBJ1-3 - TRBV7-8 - TGTGCCAGCAGCTTAGGTGACAAAGGAAACACCATATATTTT CASSLGDKGNTIYF
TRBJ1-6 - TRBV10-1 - TGCGCCAGCAATCGTCGTATAGACAGAAAAAATTCACCCCTCCACTTT CASNRRIDRKNSPLHF
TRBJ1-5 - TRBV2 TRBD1 TGTGCCAGCAGCCGACAGGGAGACAATCAGCCCCAGCATTTT CASSRQGDNQPQHF
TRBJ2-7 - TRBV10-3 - TGTGCCATCAGTGCAGGATACGAGCAGTACTTC CAISAGYEQYF
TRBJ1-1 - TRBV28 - TGTGCCAGCAGTCGGGGAGGGGTCCCTGAAGCTTTCTTT CASSRGGVPEAFF
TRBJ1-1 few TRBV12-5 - TGTGCTAGTGGTTCTTTCGGCAGGGCGGTCACTGAAGCTTTCTTT CASGSFGRAVTEAFF
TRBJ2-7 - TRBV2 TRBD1 TGTGCCAGCATGGGGCAGGGGGCCCCTAACGAGCAGTACTTC CASMGQGAPNEQYF
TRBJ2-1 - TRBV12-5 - TGTGCTAGTGGTTTCTCGACAGGTTGGGGTGAGCAGTTCTTC CASGFSTGWGEQFF
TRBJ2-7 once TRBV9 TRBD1 TGTGCCAGCTCGCCCGGGACAGGGGTAGTCGAGCAGTACTTC CASSPGTGVVEQYF
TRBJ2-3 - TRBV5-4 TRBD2 TGTGCCAGCAGCCCTGGACTAGCGGGGGGGCGGGGAGATACGCAGTATTTT CASSPGLAGGRGDTQYF
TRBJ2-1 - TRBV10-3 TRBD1 TGTGCCATCATGTTACAGGGGCCCTACAATGAGCAGTTCTTC CAIMLQGPYNEQFF
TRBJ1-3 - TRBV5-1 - TGCGCCAGCAGCACATTAGGGACTGGCTCTGGAAACACCATATATTTT CASSTLGTGSGNTIYF
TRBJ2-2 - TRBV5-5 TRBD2 TGTGCCAGCAGCAGACTAGCGGGGAACACCGGGGAGCTGTTTTTT CASSRLAGNTGELFF
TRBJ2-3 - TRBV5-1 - TGCGCCAGCAGCCCCGGTGCCACAGATACGCAGTATTTT CASSPGATDTQYF
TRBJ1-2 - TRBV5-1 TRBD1 TGCGCCAGCAGCCCGGGACAGGGAAGAGGCTACACCTTC CASSPGQGRGYTF
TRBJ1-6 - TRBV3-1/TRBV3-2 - TGTGCCAGCAGCCAAGCGGACATTCCCCTCCACTTT CASSQADIPLHF
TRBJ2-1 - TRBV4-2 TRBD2 TGTGCCAGCAGTCGGACTAGCGATACCTACAATGAGCAGTTCTTC CASSRTSDTYNEQFF
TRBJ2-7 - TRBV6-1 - TGTGCCAGCAGTGAGGGGAGCCGTGGCTACGAGCAGTACTTC CASSEGSRGYEQYF
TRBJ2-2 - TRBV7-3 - TGTGCCAGCAGCTCCTACACCGGGGAGCTGTTTTTT CASSSYTGELFF
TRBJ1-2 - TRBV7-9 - TGTGCCAGCAGCTTAGAAAGCCAGAGGGATGGCTACACCTTC CASSLESQRDGYTF
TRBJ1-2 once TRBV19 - TGTGCCAGTAGTATCCGGGCAGGGTTAACTAACTATGGCTACACCTTC CASSIRAGLTNYGYTF
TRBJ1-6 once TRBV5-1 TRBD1 TGCGCCAGCAGCTTGGCCATGGTCGGGACAGTAGATTCACCCCTCCACTTT CASSLAMVGTVDSPLHF
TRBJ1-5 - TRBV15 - TGTGCCACCAGCCCCAGCCTCCGGAGGGCGAATCAGCCCCAGCATTTT CATSPSLRRANQPQHF